The 28 T cell receptor beta chains below come from one sample, sequenced in a study of cytomegalovirus exposure and HLA in healthy donors. Sequenced by immunoSEQ multiplex PCR; TCRdb stores in-frame clones only, minus some. The sample lists 70,000 or so clones, 94% occurring once. The material sequenced was PBMCs. These receptor sequences come from a young woman in good health and CMV-seronegative.

V and J are TRBV6-5 and TRBJ1-4; TRBD1 matches 7 bases. Per the germline V gene, CDR1 is MNHEY and CDR2 is SVGAGI. The V gene end was trimmed by 6 bases and the J gene end by 2 bases; junction bases not matched to a gene: 3. This CDR3 has 14 residues. The CDR3 here is CASSQQGTNEKLFF. The DNA for the CDR3 is TGTGCCAGCAGCCAACAGGGGACTAATGAAAAACTGTTTTTT.

This clone has just one count. The chain combines TRBV7-6 with TRBJ2-3, with D tentatively TRBD1 (5 bases). V was clipped by 2 bases and J by 0 bases, with 21 bases between them. The germline V gene has CDR1 SGHVS and CDR2 FNYEAQ. This CDR3 has 19 residues. CDR3 in amino acids: CASSLMVVGPRGSTDTQYF. The DNA of the CDR3 is TGTGCCAGCAGCTTAATGGTGGTTGGGCCAAGGGGTAGCACAGATACGCAGTATTTT.

The rearrangement links TRBV11-2 to TRBJ2-6; 12 bases align to TRBD2. The CDR3 runs 19 residues. The V and J ends lost 5 bases and 2 bases, in that order; junction bases with no gene match: 10. Per germline, CDR1 SGHAT and CDR2 FQNNGV. The DNA for the CDR3 is TGTGCCAGCAGCCCCAGGACTAGCGGGGAATTCCCTGGGGCCAACGTCCTGACTTTC. Amino acid sequence: CASSPRTSGEFPGANVLTF. The full variable domain, with the rest looked up from reference TRBV11-2 and TRBJ2-6, is EAGVAQSPRYKIIEKRQSVAFWCNPISGHATLYWYQQILGQGPKLLIQFQNNGVVDDSQLPKDRFSAERLKGVDSTLKIQPAKLEDSAVYLCASSPRTSGEFPGANVLTFGAGSRLTVL.

The V and J genes are TRBV5-1 and TRBJ2-1; no clear D gene. Deletions cut 0 bases from V and 6 bases from J, with 10 bases between. The CDR3 is made up of 14 amino acids. The V gene's germline CDR1 is SGHRS and CDR2 YFSETQ. The CDR3 nucleotides read TGCGCCAGCAGCTTGGAACTGCTTCCCAATGAGCAGTTCTTC. Its protein product is CASSLELLPNEQFF.

The rearrangement links TRBV6-1 to TRBJ2-1; 14 nucleotides line up with TRBD2. V shed 10 bases and J 6 bases; nucleotides not matched to a gene: 5. Germline V CDR1 and CDR2: MNHNS, SASEGT. The CDR3 length is 14 residues. This CDR3 reads CATSGLAGVNEQFF. CDR3 DNA: TGTGCCACTTCGGGACTAGCGGGAGTCAATGAGCAGTTCTTC.

The chain combines TRBV6-6 with TRBJ2-7; 8 nucleotides agree with TRBD1. The CDR3 is made up of 13 amino acids. After removal of 5 bases from V and 5 bases from J, the junction contained 5 bases not matched to a gene. The V gene's germline CDR1 is MNHNY and CDR2 SVGAGI (reference sequence). The chain's CDR3 is CASSQQGVHEQYF. The DNA for the CDR3 is TGTGCCAGCAGTCAACAGGGGGTCCACGAGCAGTACTTC.

The chain employs TRBV5-6 and TRBJ2-1, with TRBD2 matching 12 bases. The CDR3 contains 16 residues. The J segment lost 2 bases and the V segment lost 3 bases, leaving 3 bases of the junction unmatched. Germline V gene lookup returns CDR1 SGHDT and CDR2 YYEEEE. CDR3 loop: CASSWGTSGPYNEQFF. CDR3 sequence (DNA): TGTGCCAGCAGCTGGGGGACTAGCGGGCCCTACAATGAGCAGTTCTTC. Full variable domain (rest looked up from reference TRBV5-6 and TRBJ2-1): DAGVTQSPTHLIKTRGQQVTLRCSPKSGHDTVSWYQQALGQGPQFIFQYYEEEERQRGNFPDRFSGHQFPNYSSELNVNALLLGDSALYLCASSWGTSGPYNEQFFGPGTRLTVL.

The genes are TRBV28 and TRBJ1-3; 11 bases fit TRBD1. Germline values: CDR1 MDHEN, CDR2 SYDVKM. Trimming took 7 bases from V and 2 from J; bases not matched to a gene: 4. The CDR3 is made up of 15 amino acids. The CDR3, as DNA: TGTGCCAGCACTGGACAGGGGGCGACTGGAAACACCATATATTTT. The encoded protein is CASTGQGATGNTIYF.

The rearrangement uses TRBV19 and TRBJ1-2; no clear D. Per germline, CDR1 LNHDA and CDR2 SQIVND (reference sequence). The CDR3 length is 12 residues. V lost 6 bases and J lost 5, with 10 bases in between. CDR3 residues: CASRTLAYGYTF. CDR3 nucleotide sequence: TGTGCCAGTAGGACATTGGCATATGGCTACACCTTC.

There are a few counts of this clone. The V and J genes are TRBV5-4 and TRBJ1-2, with D perhaps TRBD1 (6 bases). Germline CDR1 reads SGHNT; CDR2 reads YYREEE (reference sequence). There are 13 residues in the CDR3. The germline V and J ends were trimmed by 2 bases and 8 bases, with 13 bases remaining between them. The CDR3 nucleotides read TGTGCCAGCAGCTTTCCAGGGGCGGCGGGCTACACCTTC. Protein sequence: CASSFPGAAGYTF.

The genes are TRBV10-1 and TRBJ1-5; D uncertain. V was pared by 3 bases and J by 8 bases, with 11 bases between. CDR3 length: 13 amino acids. The germline V gene encodes CDR1 WNHNN and CDR2 SYGVQD (reference sequence). CDR3 coding DNA: TGCGCCAGCAGTGACTCGGTTCGGGAGCCCCAGCATTTT. This encodes CASSDSVREPQHF.

This chain links TRBV13 with TRBJ1-1, with 8 bases matching TRBD1. Germline CDR1 PRHDT, CDR2 FYEKMQ (reference sequence). The CDR3 is made up of 13 amino acids. Trimming removed 5 bases from V and 5 bases from J; junction bases left unmatched: 4. CDR3 region: CASSSDRGTEAFF. DNA of the CDR3: TGTGCCAGCAGCAGCGACAGGGGAACTGAAGCTTTCTTT.

J is TRBJ2-5 and V is TRBV9; TRBD2 aligns across 7 bases. Germline CDR1 is SGDLS and CDR2 is YYNGEE. After removal of 0 bases from V and 1 base from J, the junction contained 9 bases not matched to a gene. CDR3 length: 17 amino acids. CDR3 sequence: CASSVGRGVVGQETQYF. CDR3 bases: TGTGCCAGCAGCGTAGGCCGGGGGGTAGTAGGCCAAGAGACCCAGTACTTC.

J is TRBJ2-7 and V is TRBV7-2; TRBD2 aligns across 8 bases. Germline V gives CDR1 SGHTA, CDR2 FQGNSA. The ends lost 4 bases at V and 3 bases at J; junction bases unmatched: 8. CDR3 length: 15 residues. CDR3 sequence: CASSSGGALRYEQYF. CDR3 nucleotides: TGTGCCAGCAGCTCGGGGGGGGCTTTACGCTACGAGCAGTACTTC.

The chain employs TRBV13 and TRBJ2-7; perhaps TRBD1 as D (5 bases). The CDR3 runs 14 residues. Germline lookup yields CDR1 PRHDT and CDR2 FYEKMQ (reference sequence). V was pared by 4 bases and J by 0 bases, with 10 bases between. CDR3 sequence reads: CASSSDTSSYEQYF. The CDR3 DNA sequence: TGTGCCAGCAGCTCGGACACGAGCTCCTACGAGCAGTACTTC.

The chain couples TRBV27 to TRBJ2-1, with 7 bases identical to TRBD2. The J segment lost 4 bases and the V segment lost 3 bases, leaving 3 bases of the junction unmatched. In germline, CDR1 is MNHEY, CDR2 SMNVEV (reference sequence). This CDR3 is 14 amino acids long. In DNA, the CDR3 is TGTGCCAGCAGTTTTGGGGGGGGATACAATGAGCAGTTCTTC. Amino acid sequence: CASSFGGGYNEQFF.

Notes on this clone: Within the sample, other DNA sequences also encode this same CDR3. The gene calls are TRBV27 and TRBJ1-6, with D uncertain. CDR1 MNHEY and CDR2 SMNVEV come from the germline V gene (reference sequence). V was shortened by 3 bases and J by 0 bases, with 6 bases between the two germline ends. This CDR3 spans 15 amino acids. The CDR3 here is CASSFASSYNSPLHF. CDR3 DNA sequence: TGTGCCAGCAGTTTCGCGAGCTCCTATAATTCACCCCTCCACTTT.

The rearrangement joins TRBV19 to TRBJ2-2; D remains ambiguous. Between the trimmed V and J ends, which lost 9 bases and 8 bases, there was a span of 7 bases. CDR3 length: 10 residues. Germline-derived CDR1 and CDR2 are LNHDA and SQIVND (reference sequence). The CDR3 coding sequence is TGTGCCAGCTTCCAGGGGGAGCTGTTTTTT. Encoded protein: CASFQGELFF.

The genes are TRBV21-1 and TRBJ2-1; the table's D call TRBD2 went unverified against the DNA. TRBV21-1 represents a pseudogene. The CDR3 length is 11 residues. CDR3 coding DNA: TGTGCCAACCCCCTCGGGGATGAGCAGTTCTTC. It yields the protein CANPLGDEQFF.

The chain recombines TRBV7-2 with TRBJ2-7, with a weak D call TRBD2 (5 bases). The germline CDR1 and CDR2 sequences are SGHTA and FQGNSA. The CDR3 runs to 14 residues. Trimming shortened V by 4 bases and J by 6 bases, and 16 bases separated the two germline ends. The CDR3: CASSWGASSFEQYF. The CDR3, as DNA: TGTGCCAGCAGCTGGGGTGCTAGCAGTTTCGAGCAGTACTTC.

The V and J genes are TRBV7-9 and TRBJ2-5, with D perhaps matching TRBD1 (7 bases). Germline values: CDR1 SEHNR, CDR2 FQNEAQ (reference sequence). The CDR3 sequence is 14 residues long. Trimming cost V 5 bases and J 10 bases, with 20 bases left between them. The CDR3 nucleotides are TGTGCCAGCAGCGTGGACAGATACCAGGGGGGCCAGTACTTC. Encoded protein: CASSVDRYQGGQYF.

Written as DNA, the CDR3 is TGTGCCAGCTCACCACCGATGGGGGGGCGAGAGACCCAGTACTTC. This encodes CASSPPMGGRETQYF. The chain employs TRBV18 and TRBJ2-5; a possible D gene is TRBD2 (7 bases). The V end lost 0 bases, the J end lost 4 bases, and 12 bases lay between the germline ends. The CDR3 is 15 amino acids. Germline V gene sequence: CDR1 KGHSH, CDR2 LQKENI.

The chain is built from TRBV18 and TRBJ2-7, with TRBD1 matching 7 bases. The trim removed 6 bases at V and 1 base at J, leaving 3 bases unmatched. The V gene's germline CDR1 is KGHSH and CDR2 LQKENI. The CDR3 contains 13 residues. The CDR3 protein is CASSQGQSYEQYF. The CDR3 DNA follows: TGTGCCAGCTCCCAGGGACAGTCCTACGAGCAGTACTTC.

V and J are TRBV6-1 and TRBJ1-5, with D maybe TRBD1 (6 bases). CDR1 is MNHNS, CDR2 SASEGT, per germline. The V end was cut by 6 bases, the J end by 3 bases, with 15 bases between. This CDR3 is 15 amino acids long. CDR3 in amino acids: CASRTGQFFNQPQHF. CDR3 nucleotides: TGTGCCAGCAGAACCGGACAGTTCTTCAATCAGCCCCAGCATTTT.

The chain has TRBV7-6 and TRBJ1-5; 8 nucleotides agree with TRBD1. Unmatched junction bases numbered 0, after V lost 3 bases and J lost 5 bases. This CDR3 contains 13 residues. The germline V gene encodes CDR1 SGHVS and CDR2 FNYEAQ. The CDR3: CASSLTGDQPQHF. Here the CDR3 DNA reads TGTGCCAGCAGCTTGACAGGGGATCAGCCCCAGCATTTT.

This clone was picked up one time. Written as DNA, the CDR3 is TGTGCCAGCAGCTCAACTAGAAATTACGAGCAGTACTTC. Protein sequence: CASSSTRNYEQYF. The J gene is TRBJ2-7, the V gene TRBV7-9, with a weak D call TRBD2 (5 bases). The CDR3 is 13 amino acids. Trimming cost V 4 bases and J 4 bases, with 11 bases left between them. Per the germline V gene, CDR1 is SEHNR and CDR2 is FQNEAQ (reference sequence).

The V call is TRBV18, the J call TRBJ2-4, with D perhaps TRBD2 (6 bases). CDR1 KGHSH and CDR2 LQKENI come from the germline V gene. The CDR3 totals 14 residues. Trimming cost V 3 bases and J 8 bases, with 14 bases left between them. Here the CDR3 reads CASSPATSKDIQYF. CDR3 coding DNA: TGTGCCAGCTCACCCGCAACTAGCAAGGACATTCAGTACTTC.

This chain links TRBV5-4 with TRBJ1-4; D is unresolved. V lost 4 bases and J lost 8, with 12 bases in between. The CDR3 extends over 13 amino acids. Germline V gene data show CDR1 as SGHNT and CDR2 as YYREEE (reference sequence). The CDR3 DNA follows: TGTGCCAGCAGCCCCGTTCTCGGGGAAAAACTGTTTTTT. As protein: CASSPVLGEKLFF. Supplemented by reference TRBV5-4 and TRBJ1-4, the full variable domain reads ETGVTQSPTHLIKTRGQQVTLRCSSQSGHNTVSWYQQALGQGPQFIFQYYREEENGRGNFPPRFSGLQFPNYSSELNVNALELDDSALYLCASSPVLGEKLFFGSGTQLSVL.